This is a list of T cell receptor beta chains from one sample in a study of T cells in Graves' hyperthyroidism and ophthalmopathy. Each CDR3 protein gets one entry after TCRdb re-called the multiplex PCR reads with MiXCR. The table shows under 250,000 distinct CDR3 sequences, with approximately 23% occurring only once. Sequenced input: blood. The receptors were gathered from a woman in her forties with Graves' ophthalmopathy. CDR3s include the opening cysteine and the closing phenylalanine or tryptophan. D genes are given only for firm matches. Size is omitted from some rows. Given values are once, few, many or a class for expanded clones.

j_gene,v_gene,d_gene,abundance,CDR3nt,CDR3aa
TRBJ2-5,TRBV29-1,.,many,TGCAGCGTTGAAGAGTCTGGGGGCAGGGTACAAGAGACCCAGTACTTC,CSVEESGGRVQETQYF
TRBJ2-7,TRBV28,TRBD1,.,TGTGCCAGCAGTGCACAGGGGGCATTGGGCGAGCAGTACTTC,CASSAQGALGEQYF
TRBJ2-7,TRBV2,.,many,TGTGCCAGCAGGGACTACGAGCAGTACTTC,CASRDYEQYF
TRBJ2-2,TRBV10-2,TRBD2,many,TGCGCCAGCAGTGGGGGGGGGGTCGCGAACACCGGGGAGCTGTTTTTT,CASSGGGVANTGELFF
TRBJ1-2,TRBV7-8,.,many,TGTGCCAGCAGCTTAGATCGGGGCAACTATGGCTACACCTTC,CASSLDRGNYGYTF
TRBJ1-2,TRBV28,.,.,TGTGCCAGCAGTATCTCGGGTTCCCGAAGCCGTGGCTACACCTTC,CASSISGSRSRGYTF
TRBJ2-5,TRBV12-3/TRBV12-4,TRBD1,.,TGTGCCAGCAGTATCCGGGACAGGGGGGATAGGGAGACCCAGTACTTC,CASSIRDRGDRETQYF
TRBJ2-5,TRBV30,.,many,TGTGCCTGGAGTAACAGGGGAGGGGGAGAGACCCAGTACTTC,CAWSNRGGGETQYF
TRBJ1-2,TRBV6-1,.,.,TGTGCCAGCAGTGATGTCAGGAACTATGGCTACACCTTC,CASSDVRNYGYTF
TRBJ1-1,TRBV30,.,many,TGTGCCTGGAGCCCCACTGAAGCTTTCTTT,CAWSPTEAFF
TRBJ1-2,TRBV14,.,many,TGTGCCAGCAGCCAAGGTCTTAGGCCCATCTATGGCTACACCTTC,CASSQGLRPIYGYTF
TRBJ2-7,TRBV4-1,TRBD1,.,TGCGCCAGCAGCCAAGACGGGACAGGGGCCTACGAGCAGTACTTC,CASSQDGTGAYEQYF
TRBJ2-7,TRBV20-1,.,many,TGCAGTGCTAGGGTGGGCCGCCCCTATGAGCAGTACTTC,CSARVGRPYEQYF
TRBJ2-7,TRBV25-1,.,.,TGTGCCAGCAGTCGGTGGAGCGGCCCCTACGAGCAGTACTTC,CASSRWSGPYEQYF
TRBJ2-2,TRBV3-1,.,many,TGTGCCAGCAGCCAAGAATCTGGAGCTAACACCGGGGAGCTGTTTTTT,CASSQESGANTGELFF
TRBJ2-7,TRBV20-1,TRBD1,many,TGCAGTGTCCGGACAGGGGCCTACGAGCAGTACTTC,CSVRTGAYEQYF
TRBJ1-2,TRBV12-3/TRBV12-4,.,many,TGTGCCAGCAGTCCCTCCCGGGCTAACTATGGCTACACCTTC,CASSPSRANYGYTF
TRBJ1-1,TRBV19,.,many,TGTGCCAGTAGTATAAGTATGAACACTGAAGCTTTCTTT,CASSISMNTEAFF
TRBJ2-7,TRBV5-1,.,many,TGCGCCAGCAGCTTGGAGGTAGGCCACTACGAGCAGTACTTC,CASSLEVGHYEQYF
TRBJ2-3,TRBV5-1,.,many,TGCGCCAGCAGTGAGGGCCCGGGCACAGATACGCAGTATTTT,CASSEGPGTDTQYF
TRBJ1-2,TRBV25-1,TRBD1,.,TGTGCCAGCTTTGGGACCCACGGACAGGGTGGTGGCTACATCTTC,CASFGTHGQGGGYIF